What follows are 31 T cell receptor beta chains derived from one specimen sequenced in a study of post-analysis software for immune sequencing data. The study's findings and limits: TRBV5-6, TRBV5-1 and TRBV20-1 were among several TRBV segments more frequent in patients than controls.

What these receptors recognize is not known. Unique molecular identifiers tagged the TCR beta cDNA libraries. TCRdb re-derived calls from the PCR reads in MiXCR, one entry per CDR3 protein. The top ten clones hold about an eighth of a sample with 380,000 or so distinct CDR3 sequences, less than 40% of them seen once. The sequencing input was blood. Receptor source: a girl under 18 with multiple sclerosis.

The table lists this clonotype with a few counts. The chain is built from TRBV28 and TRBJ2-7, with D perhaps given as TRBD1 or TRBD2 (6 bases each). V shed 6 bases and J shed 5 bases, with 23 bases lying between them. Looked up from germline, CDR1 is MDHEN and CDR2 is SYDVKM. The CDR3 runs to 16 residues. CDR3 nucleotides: TGTGCCAGCAGGTGGAGGGCAGGGGCGGACCAGGACGAGCAGTACTTC. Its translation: CASRWRAGADQDEQYF.

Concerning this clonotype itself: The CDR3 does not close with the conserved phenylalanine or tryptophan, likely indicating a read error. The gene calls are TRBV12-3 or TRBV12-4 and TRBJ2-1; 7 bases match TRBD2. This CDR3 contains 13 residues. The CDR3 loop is CANSWSGVNEQFV. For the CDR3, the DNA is TGTGCCAACAGTTGGAGCGGGGTCAATGAGCAGTTCGTC.

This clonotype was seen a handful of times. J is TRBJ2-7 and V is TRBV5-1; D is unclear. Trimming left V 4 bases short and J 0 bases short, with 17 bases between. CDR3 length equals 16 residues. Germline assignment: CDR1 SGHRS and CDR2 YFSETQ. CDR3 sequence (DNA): TGCGCCAGCAGCCGAGGCCGGCAGGAGAGCTCCTACGAGCAGTACTTC. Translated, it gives CASSRGRQESSYEQYF.

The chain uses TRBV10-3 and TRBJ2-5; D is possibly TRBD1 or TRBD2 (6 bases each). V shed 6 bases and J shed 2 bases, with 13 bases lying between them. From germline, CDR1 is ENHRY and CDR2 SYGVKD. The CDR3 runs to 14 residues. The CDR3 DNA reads TGTGCCATCAGGGAACGGGGGCGGCAAGAGACCCAGTACTTC. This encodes CAIRERGRQETQYF.

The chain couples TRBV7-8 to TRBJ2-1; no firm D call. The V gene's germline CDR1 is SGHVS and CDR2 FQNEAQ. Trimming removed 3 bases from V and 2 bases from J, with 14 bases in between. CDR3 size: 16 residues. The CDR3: CASSFSEFRAYNEQFF. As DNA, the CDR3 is TGTGCCAGCAGCTTTTCGGAGTTCCGGGCCTACAATGAGCAGTTCTTC.

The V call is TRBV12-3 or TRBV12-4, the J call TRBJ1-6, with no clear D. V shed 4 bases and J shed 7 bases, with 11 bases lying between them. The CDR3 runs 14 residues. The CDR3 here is CASSSDGRNSPLHF. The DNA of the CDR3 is TGTGCCAGCAGTTCGGACGGACGGAATTCACCCCTCCACTTT.

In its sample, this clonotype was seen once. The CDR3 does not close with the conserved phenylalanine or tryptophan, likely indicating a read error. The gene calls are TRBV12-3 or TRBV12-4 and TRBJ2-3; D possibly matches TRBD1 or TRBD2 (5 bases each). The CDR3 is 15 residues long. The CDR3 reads CASSASRGGPDMQYS. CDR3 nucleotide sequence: TGTGCCAGCAGCGCATCCCGTGGGGGACCAGATATGCAGTATTCT.

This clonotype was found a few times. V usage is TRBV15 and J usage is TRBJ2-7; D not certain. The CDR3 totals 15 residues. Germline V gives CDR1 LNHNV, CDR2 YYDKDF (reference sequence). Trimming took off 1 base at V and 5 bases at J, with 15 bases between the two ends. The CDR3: CATSRVSSGRNEQYF. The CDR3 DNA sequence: TGTGCCACCAGCAGAGTGTCGTCAGGAAGAAACGAGCAGTACTTC.

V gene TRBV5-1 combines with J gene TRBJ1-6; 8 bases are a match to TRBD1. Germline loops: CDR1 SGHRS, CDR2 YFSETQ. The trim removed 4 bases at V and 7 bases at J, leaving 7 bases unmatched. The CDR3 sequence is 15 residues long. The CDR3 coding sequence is TGCGCCAGCAGCCCCCAGGGGGCCGAGAATTCACCCCTCCACTTT. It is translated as CASSPQGAENSPLHF.

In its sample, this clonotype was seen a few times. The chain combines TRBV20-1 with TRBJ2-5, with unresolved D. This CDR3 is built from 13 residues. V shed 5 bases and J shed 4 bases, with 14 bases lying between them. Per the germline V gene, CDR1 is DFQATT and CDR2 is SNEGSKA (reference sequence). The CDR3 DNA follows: TGCAGTGCTGACCGGGTAGGATTAGAGACCCAGTACTTC. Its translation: CSADRVGLETQYF.

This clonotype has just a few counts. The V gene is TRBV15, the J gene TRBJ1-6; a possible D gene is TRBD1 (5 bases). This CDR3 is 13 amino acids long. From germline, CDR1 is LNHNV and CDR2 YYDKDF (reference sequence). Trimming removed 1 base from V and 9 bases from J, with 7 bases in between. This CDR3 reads CATSRVTGSPLHF. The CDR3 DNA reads TGTGCCACCAGCAGAGTAACAGGTTCACCCCTCCACTTT.

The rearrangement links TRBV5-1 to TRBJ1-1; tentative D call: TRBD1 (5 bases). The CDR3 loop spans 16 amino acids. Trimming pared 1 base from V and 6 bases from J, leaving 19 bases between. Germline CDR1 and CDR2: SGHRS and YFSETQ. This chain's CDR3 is CASSLRSAGTPPEAFF. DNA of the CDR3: TGCGCCAGCAGCTTGCGGTCTGCGGGGACCCCCCCTGAAGCTTTCTTT.

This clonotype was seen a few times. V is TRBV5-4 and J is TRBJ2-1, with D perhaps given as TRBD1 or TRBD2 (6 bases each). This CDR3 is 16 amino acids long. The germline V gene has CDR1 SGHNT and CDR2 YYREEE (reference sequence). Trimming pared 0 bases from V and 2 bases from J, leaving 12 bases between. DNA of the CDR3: TGTGCCAGCAGCTTGGGGGGGGCATTAGCCTACAATGAGCAGTTCTTC. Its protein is CASSLGGALAYNEQFF.

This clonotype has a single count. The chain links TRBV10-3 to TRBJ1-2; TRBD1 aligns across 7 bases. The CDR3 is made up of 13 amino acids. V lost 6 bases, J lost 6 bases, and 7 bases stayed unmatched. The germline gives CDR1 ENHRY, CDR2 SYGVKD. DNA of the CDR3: TGTGCCATCAGGGACATCGGGACAGATGGCTACACCTTC. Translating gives CAIRDIGTDGYTF.

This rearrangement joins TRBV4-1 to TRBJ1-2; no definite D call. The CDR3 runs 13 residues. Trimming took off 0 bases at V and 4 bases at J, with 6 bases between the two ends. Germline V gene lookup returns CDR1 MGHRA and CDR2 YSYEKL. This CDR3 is CASSQESGYGYTF. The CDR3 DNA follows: TGCGCCAGCAGCCAAGAATCCGGCTATGGCTACACCTTC.

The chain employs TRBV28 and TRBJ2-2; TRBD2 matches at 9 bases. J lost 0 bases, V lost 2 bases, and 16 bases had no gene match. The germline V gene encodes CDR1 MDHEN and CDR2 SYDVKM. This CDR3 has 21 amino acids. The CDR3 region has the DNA TGTGCCAGCAGTTTAGGGGGACTCTCCCATAGCGGGGGCCCGAACACCGGGGAGCTGTTTTTT. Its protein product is CASSLGGLSHSGGPNTGELFF.

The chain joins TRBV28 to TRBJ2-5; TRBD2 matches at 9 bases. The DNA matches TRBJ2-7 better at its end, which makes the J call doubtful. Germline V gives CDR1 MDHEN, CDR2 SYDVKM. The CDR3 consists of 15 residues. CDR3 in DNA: TGTGCCAGCAGGGACCGCGGGGGGGGAACCTACGAGCAGTACTTC. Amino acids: CASRDRGGGTYEQYF.

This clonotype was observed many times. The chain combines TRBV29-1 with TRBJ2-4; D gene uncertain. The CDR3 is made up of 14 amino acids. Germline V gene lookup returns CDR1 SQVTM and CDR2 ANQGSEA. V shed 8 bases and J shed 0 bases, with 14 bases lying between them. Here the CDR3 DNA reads TGCAGCCCAACAGCGTTGGCAGCCAAAAACATTCAGTACTTC. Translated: CSPTALAAKNIQYF.

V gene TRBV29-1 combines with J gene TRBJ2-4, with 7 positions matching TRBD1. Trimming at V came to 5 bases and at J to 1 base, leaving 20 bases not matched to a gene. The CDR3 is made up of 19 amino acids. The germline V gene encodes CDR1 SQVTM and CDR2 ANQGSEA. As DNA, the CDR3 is TGCAGCGTTTTTACAACCGGGACAGCTTATGAGCGTGCCAAAAACATTCAGTACTTC. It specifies CSVFTTGTAYERAKNIQYF.

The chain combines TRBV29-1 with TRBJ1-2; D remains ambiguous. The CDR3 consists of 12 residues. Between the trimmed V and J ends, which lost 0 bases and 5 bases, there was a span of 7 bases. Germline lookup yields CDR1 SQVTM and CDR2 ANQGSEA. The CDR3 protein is CSVEDRIYGYTF. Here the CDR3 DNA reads TGCAGCGTTGAAGATAGGATATATGGCTACACCTTC.

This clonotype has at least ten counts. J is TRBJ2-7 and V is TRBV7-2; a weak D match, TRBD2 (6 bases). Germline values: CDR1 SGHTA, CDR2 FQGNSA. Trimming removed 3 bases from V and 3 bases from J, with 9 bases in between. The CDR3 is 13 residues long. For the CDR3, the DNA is TGTGCCAGCAGCTTGGGGGGTGGCTACGAGCAGTACTTC. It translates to CASSLGGGYEQYF.

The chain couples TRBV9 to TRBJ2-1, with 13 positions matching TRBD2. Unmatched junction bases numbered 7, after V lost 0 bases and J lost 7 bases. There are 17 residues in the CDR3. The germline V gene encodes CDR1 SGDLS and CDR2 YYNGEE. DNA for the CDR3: TGTGCCAGCAGCGTAGGAGGTGGGACTAGCGGGGAAAATGAGCAGTTCTTC. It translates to CASSVGGGTSGENEQFF.

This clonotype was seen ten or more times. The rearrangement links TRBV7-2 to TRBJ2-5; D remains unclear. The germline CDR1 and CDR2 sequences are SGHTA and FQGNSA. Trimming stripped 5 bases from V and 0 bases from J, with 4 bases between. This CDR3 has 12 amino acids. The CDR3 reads CASSPYQETQYF. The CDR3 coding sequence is TGTGCCAGCAGCCCGTACCAAGAGACCCAGTACTTC.

The CDR3 sequence: CSATRGLAEVLGTGELFF. Here the CDR3 DNA reads TGCAGTGCTACGAGGGGACTAGCGGAGGTCCTGGGCACCGGGGAGCTGTTTTTT. The chain links TRBV20-1 to TRBJ2-2, with 11 bases aligning to TRBD2. CDR1 and CDR2 (germline): DFQATT, SNEGSKA (reference sequence). The CDR3 is made up of 18 amino acids. V was pared by 4 bases and J by 4 bases, with 14 bases of the junction left unmatched.

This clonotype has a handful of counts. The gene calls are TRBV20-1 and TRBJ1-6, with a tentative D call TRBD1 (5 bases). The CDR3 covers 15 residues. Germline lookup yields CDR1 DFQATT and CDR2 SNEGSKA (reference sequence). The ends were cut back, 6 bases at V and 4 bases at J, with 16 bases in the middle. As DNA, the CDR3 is TGCAGTGCCCCGGGCAGGGAATCTTATAATTCACCCCTCCACTTT. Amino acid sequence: CSAPGRESYNSPLHF.

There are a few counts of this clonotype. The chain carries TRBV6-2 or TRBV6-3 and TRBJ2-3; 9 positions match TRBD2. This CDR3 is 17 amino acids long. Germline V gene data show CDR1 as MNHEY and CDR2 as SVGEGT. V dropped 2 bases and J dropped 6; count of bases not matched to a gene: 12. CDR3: CASSYNRAGGTPDTQYF. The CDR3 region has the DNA TGTGCCAGCAGTTACAATAGGGCGGGGGGGACTCCGGATACGCAGTATTTT.

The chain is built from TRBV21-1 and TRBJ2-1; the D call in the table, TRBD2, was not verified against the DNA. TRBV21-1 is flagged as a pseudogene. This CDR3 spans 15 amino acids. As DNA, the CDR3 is TGTGCCAGCAGCAAAGTTTGTAGGGAAACTAGTAAGCAGTTCTTC. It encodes CASSKVCRETSKQFF.

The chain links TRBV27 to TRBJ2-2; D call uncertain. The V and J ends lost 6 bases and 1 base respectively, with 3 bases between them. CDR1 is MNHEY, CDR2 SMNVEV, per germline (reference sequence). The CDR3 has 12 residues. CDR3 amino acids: CASSRNTGELFF. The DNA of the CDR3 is TGTGCCAGCAGCAGGAACACCGGGGAGCTGTTTTTT.

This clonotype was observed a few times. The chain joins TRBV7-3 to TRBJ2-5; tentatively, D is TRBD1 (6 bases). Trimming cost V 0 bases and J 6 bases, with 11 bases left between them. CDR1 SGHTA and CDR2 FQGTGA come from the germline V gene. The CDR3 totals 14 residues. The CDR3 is CASSLTPGEQTQYF. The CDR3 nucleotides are TGTGCCAGCAGCTTAACTCCAGGGGAGCAGACCCAGTACTTC.

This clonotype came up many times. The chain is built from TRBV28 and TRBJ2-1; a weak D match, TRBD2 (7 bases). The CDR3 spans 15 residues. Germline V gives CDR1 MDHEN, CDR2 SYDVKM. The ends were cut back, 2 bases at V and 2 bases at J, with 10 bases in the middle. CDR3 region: CASSLAGATYNEQFF. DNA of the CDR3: TGTGCCAGCAGTTTAGCGGGGGCAACCTACAATGAGCAGTTCTTC.

The CDR3 sequence is CASILLRGGNEQFF. CDR3 coding DNA: TGTGCCAGCATTCTACTGCGCGGGGGCAATGAGCAGTTCTTC. The rearrangement links TRBV7-9 to TRBJ2-1; 7 bases agree with TRBD2. The CDR3 has 14 residues. The V segment lost 7 bases and the J segment 6 bases; nucleotides outside the gene matches: 9. Germline V lookup: CDR1 SEHNR, CDR2 FQNEAQ (reference sequence).